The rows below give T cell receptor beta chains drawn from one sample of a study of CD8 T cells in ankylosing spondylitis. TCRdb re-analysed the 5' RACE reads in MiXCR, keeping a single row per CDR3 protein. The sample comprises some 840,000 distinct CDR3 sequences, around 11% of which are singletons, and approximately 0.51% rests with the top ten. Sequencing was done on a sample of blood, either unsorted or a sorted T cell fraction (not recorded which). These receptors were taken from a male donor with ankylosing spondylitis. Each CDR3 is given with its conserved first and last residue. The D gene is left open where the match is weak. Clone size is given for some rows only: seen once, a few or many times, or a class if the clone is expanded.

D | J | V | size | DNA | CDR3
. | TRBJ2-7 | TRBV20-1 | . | TGCAGTGCTAGAGCTAGCTGGTACGAGCAGTACTTC | CSARASWYEQYF
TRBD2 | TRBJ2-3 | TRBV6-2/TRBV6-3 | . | TGTGCCAGCAGTTACGTAAGCGGGAGGGCCCCAGATACGCAGTATTTT | CASSYVSGRAPDTQYF
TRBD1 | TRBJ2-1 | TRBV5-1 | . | TGCGCCAGCAGCTCCCCGGGACAGGGTCCCCGGTTGATCTACAATGAGCAGTTCTTC | CASSSPGQGPRLIYNEQFF
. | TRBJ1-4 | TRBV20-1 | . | TGCAGTGCCCCGCGGCAGGGAGGAGAAAAACTGTTTTTT | CSAPRQGGEKLFF
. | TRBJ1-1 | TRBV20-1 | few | TGCAGTGTTACGGGACGGGGCCAAAACACTGAAGCTTTCTTT | CSVTGRGQNTEAFF
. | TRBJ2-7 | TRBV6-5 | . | TGTGCCAGCAGTTACTCCCGACCACCCTACGAGCAGTACTTC | CASSYSRPPYEQYF
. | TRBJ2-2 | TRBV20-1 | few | TGCAGTGCTAGAGATCTACACGGGGAGCTGTTTTTT | CSARDLHGELFF
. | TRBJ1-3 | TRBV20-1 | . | TGCAGTGCTAGCGCGGGGGACACCATATATTTT | CSASAGDTIYF
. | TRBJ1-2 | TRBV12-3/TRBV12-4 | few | TGTGCCAGCAAGTCTCTCAGGAACTATGGCTACACCTTC | CASKSLRNYGYTF
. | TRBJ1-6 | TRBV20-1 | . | TGCAGTGCTAGAGCTAGCGGGCTCTCCTATAATTCACCCCTCCACTTT | CSARASGLSYNSPLHF
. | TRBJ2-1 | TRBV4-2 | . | TGTGCCAGCAGCCGAGCTGATGGGAAGGAATACAATGAGCAGTTCTTC | CASSRADGKEYNEQFF
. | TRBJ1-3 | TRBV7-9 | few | TGTGCCAGCAGTCCTTTCTCTGGAAACACCATATATTTT | CASSPFSGNTIYF
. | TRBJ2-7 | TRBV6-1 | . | TGTGCCAGCAGTGTGAAGAGCGGAGCCTACGAGCAGTACTTC | CASSVKSGAYEQYF
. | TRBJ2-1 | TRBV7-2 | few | TGTGCCAGCAGCTTAGGGACTAATAAGGCGTTCTTC | CASSLGTNKAFF
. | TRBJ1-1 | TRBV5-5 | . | TGTGCCAGCGGATTACAGGGAGCGAACACTGAAGCTTTCTTT | CASGLQGANTEAFF